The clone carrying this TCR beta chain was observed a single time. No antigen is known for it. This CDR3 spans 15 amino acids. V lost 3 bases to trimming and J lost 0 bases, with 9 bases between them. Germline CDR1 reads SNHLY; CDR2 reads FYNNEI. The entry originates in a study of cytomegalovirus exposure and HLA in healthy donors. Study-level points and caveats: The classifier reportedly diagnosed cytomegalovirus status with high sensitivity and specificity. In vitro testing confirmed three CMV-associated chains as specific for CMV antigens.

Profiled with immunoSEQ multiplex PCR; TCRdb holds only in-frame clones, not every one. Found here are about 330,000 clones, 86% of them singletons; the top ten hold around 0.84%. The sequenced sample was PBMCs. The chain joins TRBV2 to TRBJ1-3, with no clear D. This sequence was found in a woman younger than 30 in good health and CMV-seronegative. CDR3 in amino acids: CASSDRSGSGNTIYF. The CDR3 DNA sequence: TGTGCCAGCAGTGATCGGTCAGGCTCTGGAAACACCATATATTTT.